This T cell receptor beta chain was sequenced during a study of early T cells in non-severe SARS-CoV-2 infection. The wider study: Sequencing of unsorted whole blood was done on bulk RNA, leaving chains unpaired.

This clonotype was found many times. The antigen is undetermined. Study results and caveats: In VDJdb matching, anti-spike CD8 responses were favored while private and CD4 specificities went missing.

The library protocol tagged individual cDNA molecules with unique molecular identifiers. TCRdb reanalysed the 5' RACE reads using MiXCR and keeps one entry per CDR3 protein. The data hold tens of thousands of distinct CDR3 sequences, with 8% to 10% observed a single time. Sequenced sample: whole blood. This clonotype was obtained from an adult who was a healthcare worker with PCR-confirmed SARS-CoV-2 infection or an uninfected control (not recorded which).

CDR3: CASLSDGTGELFF. In nucleotides, the CDR3 is TGTGCCAGCCTCTCGGACGGCACCGGGGAGCTGTTTTTT. This chain links TRBV9 with TRBJ2-2; D is unclear. Deletions cut 7 bases from V and 4 bases from J, with 11 bases between. The CDR3 loop spans 13 amino acids. Per the germline V gene, CDR1 is SGDLS and CDR2 is YYNGEE.